This TCR beta chain is drawn from a study of blood T cell repertoires in COVID-19. This clone was found a few times. The protocol was immunoSEQ multiplex PCR, while the TCRdb copy is restricted to in-frame clones and leaves out a portion. This repertoire shows approximately 100,000 clones, roughly four fifths found once; its top ten account for more than 5%. The CDR3 length is 17 residues. Germline trimming cut 5 bases from V and 7 bases from J; bases unmatched to any gene: 13. CDR1 and CDR2 from the germline V gene are SEHNR and FQNEAQ (reference sequence). The J gene is TRBJ1-6, the V gene TRBV7-9; 8 bases are a match to TRBD1. This receptor was obtained from a man at least 80 years old with COVID-19, enrolled during active disease. Sequencing was done on a sample of peripheral blood. The CDR3 DNA follows: TGTGCCAGCAGCCCGACGACAGGGGCTCTGTCAAATTCACCCCTCCACTTT. Amino acid sequence: CASSPTTGALSNSPLHF. Combining the CDR3 with reference TRBV7-9 and TRBJ1-6 gives the whole variable domain DTGVSQNPRHKITKRGQNVTFRCDPISEHNRLYWYRQTLGQGPEFLTYFQNEAQLEKSRLLSDRFSAERPKGSFSTLEIQRTEQGDSAMYLCASSPTTGALSNSPLHFGNGTRLTVT.